Listed below are T cell receptor beta chains from one sample, sequenced in a study of long-term antiretroviral therapy in people with HIV. Libraries were prepared by immunoSEQ multiplex PCR; TCRdb keeps only in-frame clonotypes and omits some of them. Of tens of thousands of clones listed, roughly 84% are singletons. The material sequenced was unsorted PBMCs, taken 0.1 years before starting antiretroviral therapy. These receptors came from a man aged 18 to 30 with HIV. The CDR3 runs from the conserved cysteine through the conserved F or W. The order of the fields is J gene, V gene, D gene, clone size, CDR3 DNA, CDR3 protein. D genes are given only for firm matches. Clone size is stated in some rows and not others, as once, few, many or a class when expanded.

>TRBJ2-3|TRBV28|TRBD1|.
TGTGCCAGCAGGACCGGGACAGGGGACACAGATACGCAGTATTTT
CASRTGTGDTDTQYF
>TRBJ2-7|TRBV18|TRBD1|once
TGTGCCAGCTCACTCCCGGGACAGGGGCGAGGGGGTTACGAGCAGTACTTC
CASSLPGQGRGGYEQYF
>TRBJ1-5|TRBV5-1|.|.
TGCGCCAGCAGCTTGGCGAGTAATCAGCCCCAGCATTTT
CASSLASNQPQHF
>TRBJ2-2|TRBV5-4|TRBD1|.
TGTGCCAGCAGCTGGACACAGGGGATCACCGGGGAGCTGTTTTTT
CASSWTQGITGELFF
>TRBJ2-3|TRBV13|.|.
TGTGCCAGCAGCTTAGGGTTAGCTCGGGTAGATACGCAGTATTTT
CASSLGLARVDTQYF
>TRBJ1-2|TRBV19|TRBD1|.
TGTGCCTCGTCACCTTTTGGACAGGGGTTTTCTGGCTACACCTTC
CASSPFGQGFSGYTF
>TRBJ1-3|TRBV11-2|TRBD1|.
TGTGCCAGCAGCCAGTTGGAAGGGACAGCAATCTCTGGAAACACCATATATTTT
CASSQLEGTAISGNTIYF
>TRBJ1-2|TRBV5-6|.|once
TGTGCCAGCAGCTTGTATGCGGGGGGCAGTGGCTACACCTTC
CASSLYAGGSGYTF
>TRBJ1-2|TRBV14|.|few
TGTGCCAGCAGCCAGGAGGGGTACTATGGCTACACCTTC
CASSQEGYYGYTF
>TRBJ2-7|TRBV5-1|TRBD2|.
TGCGCCAGCAGCTTGACCGACGGGGGGGCTGTCCGGGGCTACGAGCAGTACTTC
CASSLTDGGAVRGYEQYF
>TRBJ2-5|TRBV7-2|TRBD1|.
TGTGCCAGCAGCCCCGGCCGGGACAGCCTTATGATTGAAGAGACCCAGTACTTC
CASSPGRDSLMIEETQYF
>TRBJ2-7|TRBV2|TRBD1|once
TGTGCCAGCAGTCCCTCGGCAGGGGGCGGGTACGAGCAGTACTTC
CASSPSAGGGYEQYF
>TRBJ2-1|TRBV30|.|.
TGTGCCTGGAGTCCTCTCGGGACTGAATACAATGAGCAGTTCTTC
CAWSPLGTEYNEQFF
>TRBJ2-5|TRBV15|TRBD2|.
TGTGCCACCAGCGGCGGGGGGGCCCGCGAGACCCAGTACTTC
CATSGGGARETQYF
>TRBJ1-4|TRBV7-9|TRBD1|.
TGTGCCAGCAGCTCCGGACAGGGGTTCGAAAAACTGTTTTTT
CASSSGQGFEKLFF
>TRBJ1-5|TRBV19|.|.
TGTGCCGGGGGCTACAGGGCCCCCAATCAGCCCCAGCATTTT
CAGGYRAPNQPQHF
>TRBJ2-5|TRBV11-2|.|.
TGTGCCAGCAGCTTAATCGCAGGGTGGGGGGAGACCCAGTACTTC
CASSLIAGWGETQYF
>TRBJ2-7|TRBV5-1|.|.
TGCGCCAGCAGCTTGGCCGGGACAACCGACGAGCAGTACTTC
CASSLAGTTDEQYF
>TRBJ2-7|TRBV11-2|TRBD1|.
TGTGCCAGCAGCTTAGCCAGGGGGCCTTCCTACGAGCAGTACTTC
CASSLARGPSYEQYF
>TRBJ2-7|TRBV13|TRBD1|.
TGTGCCAGCAGCTTAGCCCGGACAGGGCTGAACTACGAGCAGTACTTC
CASSLARTGLNYEQYF
>TRBJ2-5|TRBV30|.|.
TGTGCCTGGAGTGGAGAGGTCCGCCAAGAGACCCAGTACTTC
CAWSGEVRQETQYF
>TRBJ1-2|TRBV7-2|.|.
TGTGCCAGCAGCCTTGACAGTTCTGGCTATGGCTACACCTTC
CASSLDSSGYGYTF
>TRBJ2-7|TRBV4-2|.|few
TGTGCCAGCAGCCAAGCCTTCGAGCAGTACTTC
CASSQAFEQYF
>TRBJ1-1|TRBV6-5|.|.
TGTGCCAGCAGTATTTCGGGGGTGAACACTGAAGCTTTCTTT
CASSISGVNTEAFF
>TRBJ2-5|TRBV25-1|TRBD1|.
TGTGCCAGCATCTGGACAGGGACCGAGACCCAGTACTTC
CASIWTGTETQYF
>TRBJ1-1|TRBV30|.|.
TGTGCCTGGAGGCCCCGTGGGCGTTTAAGGGATTTCTTT
CAWRPRGRLRDFF
>TRBJ2-7|TRBV7-8|.|.
TGTGCCAGCAGCTTAGTATCGAGCGGCTCCTACGAGCAGTACTTC
CASSLVSSGSYEQYF
>TRBJ2-7|TRBV18|.|.
TGTGCCAGCTCACAGAGCGGCTCCGACTACGAGCAGTACTTC
CASSQSGSDYEQYF
>TRBJ2-7|TRBV7-2|TRBD2|.
TGTGCCAGCAGCTTGGGGGGGACTGACTACGAGCAGTACTTC
CASSLGGTDYEQYF
>TRBJ2-1|TRBV28|.|.
TGTGCCAGCAGTTTTACACAGGGATCCTACAATGAGCAGTTCTTC
CASSFTQGSYNEQFF
>TRBJ2-7|TRBV11-2|.|.
TGTGCCAGCAGCTTTTACGCATGGTCCGACGAGCAGTACTTC
CASSFYAWSDEQYF
>TRBJ1-1|TRBV7-9|.|.
TGTGCCAGCAGCTCCCGGGAGAACACTGAAGCTTTCTTT
CASSSRENTEAFF
>TRBJ1-3|TRBV15|.|once
TGTGCCACCAGCAGAGAAGTTTCCTTTTCTGGAAACACCATATATTTT
CATSREVSFSGNTIYF
>TRBJ1-1|TRBV19|TRBD1|.
TGTGCCAGTATACAGGGGATTGAAGCTTTCTTT
CASIQGIEAFF
>TRBJ1-2|TRBV10-3|.|.
TGTGCCATCAGTATGAACAAAGTGGAGACCTCCTATGGCTACACCTTC
CAISMNKVETSYGYTF
>TRBJ2-7|TRBV30|TRBD2|once
TGTGCCTGGAAATATTCGGGAGCGGGAGCATACGAGCAGTACTTC
CAWKYSGAGAYEQYF
>TRBJ1-3|TRBV29-1|.|.
TGCAGCGTTGGGGGACACGCTGGAAACACCATATATTTT
CSVGGHAGNTIYF
>TRBJ2-3|TRBV6-6|.|once
TGTGCCAGCAGTCAACTACGCGGGACTAGCACAGATACGCAGTATTTT
CASSQLRGTSTDTQYF
>TRBJ2-3|TRBV27|.|.
TGTGCCAGCAGTTACGCAGGTTTCACAGATACGCAGTATTTT
CASSYAGFTDTQYF
>TRBJ2-1|TRBV6-5|.|.
TGTGCCAGCAGTTACGGATTCGGTGAGCAGTTCTTC
CASSYGFGEQFF
>TRBJ2-1|TRBV7-6|TRBD2|.
TGTGCCAGCAGCCCACTGACTAGCGGGGCTTACAATGAGCAGTTCTTC
CASSPLTSGAYNEQFF
>TRBJ2-1|TRBV7-9|TRBD2|.
TGTGCCAGCAGCTCGGTGTCTAGCGGGAGTCATGAGCAGTTCTTC
CASSSVSSGSHEQFF
>TRBJ2-1|TRBV13|TRBD1|.
TGTGCCAGCAGCTTAGTGACAGGGAGCTCCTACAATGAGCAGTTCTTC
CASSLVTGSSYNEQFF
>TRBJ2-3|TRBV13|.|.
TGTGCCAGCAGCGTGAAACCGGGGTTGGATACGCAGTATTTT
CASSVKPGLDTQYF
>TRBJ1-1|TRBV12-5|.|.
TGTGCTAGTGGCCTCAGCCACACTGAAGCTTTCTTT
CASGLSHTEAFF
>TRBJ1-1|TRBV5-1|.|.
TGCGCCAGCAGCTTGGACGGGACACCTAACACTGAAGCTTTCTTT
CASSLDGTPNTEAFF
>TRBJ1-2|TRBV27|.|.
TGTGCCAGCGGGGCAGACTATGGCTACACCTTC
CASGADYGYTF
>TRBJ2-2|TRBV28|.|.
TGTGCCAGTGTCTTGGGGGGCCAGGGCGGGGAGCTGTTTTTT
CASVLGGQGGELFF
>TRBJ2-7|TRBV6-5|.|once
TGTGCCAGCAGTGCGGACAACTCCTACGAGCAGTACTTC
CASSADNSYEQYF
>TRBJ1-1|TRBV4-2|.|few
TGTGCCAGCAAGCCAGGGGAGAACACTGAAGCTTTCTTT
CASKPGENTEAFF
>TRBJ2-7|TRBV6-1|TRBD2|.
TGTGCCAGCAGTGAAGAGACTAGCGGGGGGGCCGAGCAGTACTTC
CASSEETSGGAEQYF
>TRBJ2-5|TRBV7-2|TRBD2|.
TGTGCCAGCAGCTTGGGGACTAGCCTCCAAGAGACCCAGTACTTC
CASSLGTSLQETQYF
>TRBJ1-6|TRBV11-2|TRBD1|few
TGTGCCAGCAGCGCTCAACAGGGGACGACCTATAATTCACCCCTCCACTTT
CASSAQQGTTYNSPLHF
>TRBJ1-4|TRBV6-1|.|.
TGTGGTCTTTGGGACGGAGCAACTAATGAAAAACTGTTTTTT
CGLWDGATNEKLFF
>TRBJ2-2|TRBV19|.|.
TGTGCCAGTAGTATTGGGTGGCGGGGCCCGAACACCGGGGAGCTGTTTTTT
CASSIGWRGPNTGELFF
>TRBJ1-4|TRBV4-1|.|.
TGCGCCAGCAGCCAATTACCCTTTATTGCAACTAATGAAAAACTGTTTTTT
CASSQLPFIATNEKLFF
>TRBJ2-2|TRBV27|.|.
TGTGCCAGCGCTCTGGTTTACGGGGAGCTGTTTTTT
CASALVYGELFF
>TRBJ1-3|TRBV6-1|.|.
TGTGCCAGCAGTGATTCCCCGGACAGCGGAAACACCATATATTTT
CASSDSPDSGNTIYF